This T cell receptor beta chain was identified in a study of molecular identifiers for immune sequencing clone quantification. Study details: Across replicate runs, RNA obtained from around 20,000 or 100,000 naive CD8 cells was divided into five, with four undergoing sequencing.

TCRdb independently ran MiXCR on the PCR reads; one entry per CDR3 protein. The repertoire holds about half a million distinct CDR3 sequences, with over 20% as singletons. The authors gated naive CD8 T cells as CD8+CD4-CCR7+CD45RA+ for sorting. Whole-study findings and limits: It was shown that clones above 20 RNA copies held over 99% of effector molecules, but under 1% in naive cells.

The table lists this clonotype with a few counts. Its antigen is not identified. The sequenced sample was naive CD8+ T cells from blood, with Jurkat cell RNA spiked in. Subset: FACS-sorted CD8+CD4-CCR7+CD45RA+ naive T cells. This receptor was taken from a human donor in good health. Some libraries in this study had Jurkat cell RNA spiked in.

DNA of the CDR3: TGTGCCAGCAGCAAGACAAGTTCCTACGAGCAGTACTTC. As protein: CASSKTSSYEQYF. The V call is TRBV28, the J call TRBJ2-7; D not resolved. The CDR3 has 13 residues. CDR1 and CDR2 (germline): MDHEN, SYDVKM. With 6 bases removed from V and 1 base from J, the gap between germline ends came to 10 bases. The full variable domain, rest sourced from reference TRBV28 and TRBJ2-7, is DVKVTQSSRYLVKRTGEKVFLECVQDMDHENMFWYRQDPGLGLRLIYFSYDVKMKEKGDIPEGYSVSREKKERFSLILESASTNQTSMYLCASSKTSSYEQYFGPGTRLTVT.